This T cell receptor beta chain is drawn from a study of OX40 agonist ivuxolimab in advanced cancers. The assay was immunoSEQ multiplex PCR, and TCRdb's table has in-frame clones only and misses some. The sample includes 50,000 to 65,000 clones, around 90% of them seen just once. Germline V lookup: CDR1 MDHEN, CDR2 SYDVKM. The CDR3 loop spans 15 amino acids. Study-level results: Expanded clones were, on average, more numerous in CD8+ T cells than in CD4+.

On this clone itself: Its antigen is unknown.

Sequenced material: CD4+ or CD8+ T cells sorted from blood, taken in a trial of the OX40 agonist ivuxolimab. This receptor was obtained from an adult with an advanced solid tumor such as melanoma, head and neck, liver or kidney cancer. This sequence joins TRBV28 and TRBJ2-5, with TRBD1 matching 9 bases. Matching the DNA end better, TRBJ2-7 makes the J call doubtful. The DNA for the CDR3 is TGTGCCAGCATGACGGCGGGACAGGGATCCTACGAGCAGTACTTC. It codes for CASMTAGQGSYEQYF.